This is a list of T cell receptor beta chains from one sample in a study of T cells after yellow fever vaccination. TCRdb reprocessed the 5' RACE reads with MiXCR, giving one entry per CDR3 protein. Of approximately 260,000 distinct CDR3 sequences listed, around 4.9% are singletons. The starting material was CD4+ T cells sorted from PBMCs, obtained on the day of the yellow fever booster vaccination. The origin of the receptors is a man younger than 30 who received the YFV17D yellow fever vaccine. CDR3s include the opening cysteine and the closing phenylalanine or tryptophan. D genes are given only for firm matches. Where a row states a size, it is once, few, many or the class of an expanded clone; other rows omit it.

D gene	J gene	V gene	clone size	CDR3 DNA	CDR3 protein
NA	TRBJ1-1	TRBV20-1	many	TGCAGTGCCCGGATCAGGGGCGGGGAAGCTTTCTTT	CSARIRGGEAFF
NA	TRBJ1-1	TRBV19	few	TGTGCCTCCCGACCCCGGGGGGCGAACACTGAAGCTTTCTTT	CASRPRGANTEAFF
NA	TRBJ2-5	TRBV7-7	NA	TGTGCCAGCAGCCTCGGGACTGCGATTCAGACCCAGTACTTC	CASSLGTAIQTQYF
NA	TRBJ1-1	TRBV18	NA	TGTGCCAGCTCACCGATCGCCGGGCTCGGGATGAACACTGAAGCTTTCTTT	CASSPIAGLGMNTEAFF
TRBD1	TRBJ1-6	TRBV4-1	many	TGCGCCAGCAGCCTCCAGACAGGGAATTCACCCCTCCACTTT	CASSLQTGNSPLHF
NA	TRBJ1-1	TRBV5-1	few	TGCGCCAGCAGCTTGGGCAGTAGGTACACTGAAGCTTTCTTT	CASSLGSRYTEAFF
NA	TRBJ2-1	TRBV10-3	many	TGTGCCGCCAAAGCGGGAACAGGGAATAATGAGCAGTTCTTC	CAAKAGTGNNEQFF
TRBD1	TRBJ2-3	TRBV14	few	TGTGCCAGCCAGGGGGCGTGGACCAATACGCAGTATTTT	CASQGAWTNTQYF
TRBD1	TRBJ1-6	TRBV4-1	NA	TGCGCCAGCAGCCCCAGGGGGCCAGATTCACCCCTCCACTTT	CASSPRGPDSPLHF
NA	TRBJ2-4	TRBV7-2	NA	TGTGCCAGCAGCTTCCGAGGACTGGAAAACATTCAGTACTTC	CASSFRGLENIQYF
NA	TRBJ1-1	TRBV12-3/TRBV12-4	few	TGTGCCAGCAGCCCCGAGAGGGGGAGGGCTTTCTTT	CASSPERGRAFF
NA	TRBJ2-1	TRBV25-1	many	TGTGCCAGCAGTGTACTGGGAAGCTCCTACAATGAGCAGTTCTTC	CASSVLGSSYNEQFF
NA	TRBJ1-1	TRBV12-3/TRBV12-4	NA	TGTGCCAGCAGTTTATTGGGGGGCCAGACTGAAGCTTTCTTT	CASSLLGGQTEAFF
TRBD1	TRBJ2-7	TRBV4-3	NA	TGCGCCAGCAGCCAACTGACAGGGTTCGCCTACGAGCAGTACTTC	CASSQLTGFAYEQYF
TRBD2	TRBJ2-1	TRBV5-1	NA	TGCGCCAGCAGCTTGGTGGCGGGGGGGCGGAATGAGCAGTTCTTC	CASSLVAGGRNEQFF
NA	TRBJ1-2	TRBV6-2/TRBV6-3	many	TGTGCCAGCAGTTGGACCGGGACGGGGTTCGTCTATGGCTACACCTTC	CASSWTGTGFVYGYTF
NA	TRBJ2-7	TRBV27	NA	TGTGCCAGCAGTTTTACAGGGCCCTACGAGCAGTACTTC	CASSFTGPYEQYF
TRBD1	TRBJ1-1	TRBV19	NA	TGTGCCAGTAGGGGCTGGACAGGGGGCGGGAACACTGAAGCTTTCTTT	CASRGWTGGGNTEAFF
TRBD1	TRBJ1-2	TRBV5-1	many	TGCGCCAGCAGCTTAACACAGGGGGCGCTAACTATCCGCCGCTATGGCTACACCTTC	CASSLTQGALTIRRYGYTF
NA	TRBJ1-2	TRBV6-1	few	TGTGCCAGCAGTGCGGTGATCGAAGGGGGCTACACCTTC	CASSAVIEGGYTF
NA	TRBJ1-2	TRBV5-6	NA	TGTGCCAGCAGCCCCGGACAGTTGAATGGCTACACCTTC	CASSPGQLNGYTF
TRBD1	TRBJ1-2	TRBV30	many	TGTGCCTGGAGGACCCCAGGGGGTTTCTATGGCTACACCTTC	CAWRTPGGFYGYTF
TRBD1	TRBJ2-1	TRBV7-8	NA	TGTGCCAGCAGTACAACAGGGGGCAACGCCTACAATGAGCAGTTCTTC	CASSTTGGNAYNEQFF
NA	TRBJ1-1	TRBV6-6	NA	TGTGCCAGCAGTTCCCAATCGGCGAACACTGAAGCTTTCTTT	CASSSQSANTEAFF
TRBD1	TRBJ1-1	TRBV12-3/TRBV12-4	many	TGTGCCAGCAGTTTAGCGCTTGGAACAGGGGTGGCTTTCTTT	CASSLALGTGVAFF
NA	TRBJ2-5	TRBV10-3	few	TGTGCCATCAGTGAAGGAAAAGAGACCCAGTACTTC	CAISEGKETQYF
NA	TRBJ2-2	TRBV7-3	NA	TGTGCCAGCACCGGCATCACCCCAAAATCCGGGGAGCTGTTTTTT	CASTGITPKSGELFF
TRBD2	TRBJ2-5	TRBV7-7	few	TGTGCTAGCGGGATTAGACTAGGGTCCCGAGAGACCCAGTACTTC	CASGIRLGSRETQYF
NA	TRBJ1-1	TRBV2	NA	TGTGCCAGCAGTGAAGGACTCCTGATCCCTGAAGCTTTCTTT	CASSEGLLIPEAFF
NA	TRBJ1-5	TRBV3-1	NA	TGTGCCAGCAGCCAAGATGGGAGACAGCCCCAGCATTTT	CASSQDGRQPQHF
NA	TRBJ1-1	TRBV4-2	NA	TGTGCCAGCAGCCAAGCCCTCAAACGTGGCACTGAAGCTTTCTTT	CASSQALKRGTEAFF